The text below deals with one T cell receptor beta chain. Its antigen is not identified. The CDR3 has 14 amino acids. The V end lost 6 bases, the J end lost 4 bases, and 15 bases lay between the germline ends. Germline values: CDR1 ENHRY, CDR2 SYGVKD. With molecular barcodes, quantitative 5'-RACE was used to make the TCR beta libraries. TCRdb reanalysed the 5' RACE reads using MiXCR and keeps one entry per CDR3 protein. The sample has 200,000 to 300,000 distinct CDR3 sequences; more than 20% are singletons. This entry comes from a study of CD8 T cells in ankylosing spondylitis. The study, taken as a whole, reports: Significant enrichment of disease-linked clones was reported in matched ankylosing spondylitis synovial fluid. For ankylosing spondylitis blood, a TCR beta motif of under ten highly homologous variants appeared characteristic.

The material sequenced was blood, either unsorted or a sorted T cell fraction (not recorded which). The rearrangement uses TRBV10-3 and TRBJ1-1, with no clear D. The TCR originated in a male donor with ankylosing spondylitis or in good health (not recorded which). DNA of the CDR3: TGTGCCATCAGATCGACCCACTACGCCACTGAAGCTTTCTTT. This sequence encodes CAIRSTHYATEAFF.